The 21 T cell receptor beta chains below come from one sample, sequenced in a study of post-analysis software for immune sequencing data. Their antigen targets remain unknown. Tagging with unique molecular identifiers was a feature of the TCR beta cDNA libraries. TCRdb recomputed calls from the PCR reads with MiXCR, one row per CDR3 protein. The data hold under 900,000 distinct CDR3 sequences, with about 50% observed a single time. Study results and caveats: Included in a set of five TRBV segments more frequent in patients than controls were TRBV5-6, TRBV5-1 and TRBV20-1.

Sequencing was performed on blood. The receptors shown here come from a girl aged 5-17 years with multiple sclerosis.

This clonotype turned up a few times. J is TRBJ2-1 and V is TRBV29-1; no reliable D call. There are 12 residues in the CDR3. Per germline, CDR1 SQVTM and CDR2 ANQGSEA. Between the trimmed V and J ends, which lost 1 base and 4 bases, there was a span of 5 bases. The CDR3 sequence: CSVEGKYNEQFF. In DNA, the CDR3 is TGCAGCGTTGAAGGGAAATACAATGAGCAGTTCTTC.

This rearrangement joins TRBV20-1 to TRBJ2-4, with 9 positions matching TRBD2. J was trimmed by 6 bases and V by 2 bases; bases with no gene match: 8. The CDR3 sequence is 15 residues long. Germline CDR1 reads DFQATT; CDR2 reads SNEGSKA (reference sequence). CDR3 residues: CSARSPSGTGNIQYF. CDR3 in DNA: TGCAGTGCTAGAAGTCCTAGCGGGACCGGAAACATTCAGTACTTC.

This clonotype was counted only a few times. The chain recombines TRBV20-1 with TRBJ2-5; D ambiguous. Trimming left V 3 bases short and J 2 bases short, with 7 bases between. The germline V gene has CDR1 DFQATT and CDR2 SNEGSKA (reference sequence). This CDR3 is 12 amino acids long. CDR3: CSASERQETQYF. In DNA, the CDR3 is TGCAGTGCTAGCGAGAGACAAGAGACCCAGTACTTC.

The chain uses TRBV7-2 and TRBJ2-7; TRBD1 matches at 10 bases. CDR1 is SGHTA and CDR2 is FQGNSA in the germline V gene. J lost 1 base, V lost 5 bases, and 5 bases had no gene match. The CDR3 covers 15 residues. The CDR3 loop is CASSQDRGLSYEQYF. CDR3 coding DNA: TGTGCCAGCAGCCAAGACAGGGGGCTGTCCTACGAGCAGTACTTC.

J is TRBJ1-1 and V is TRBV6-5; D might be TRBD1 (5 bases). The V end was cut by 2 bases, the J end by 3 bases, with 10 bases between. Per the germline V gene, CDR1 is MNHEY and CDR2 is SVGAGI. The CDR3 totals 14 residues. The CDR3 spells CASSYADTYTEAFF. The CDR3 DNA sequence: TGTGCCAGCAGTTACGCGGACACATACACTGAAGCTTTCTTT.

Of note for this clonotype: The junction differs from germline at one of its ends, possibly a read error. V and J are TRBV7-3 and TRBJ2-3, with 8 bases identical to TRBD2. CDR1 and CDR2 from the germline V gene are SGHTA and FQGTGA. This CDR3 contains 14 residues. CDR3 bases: TGTGCCAGCAGCCAAACGGGAGGGGTAGATGCGCAGTATTTT. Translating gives CASSQTGGVDAQYF.

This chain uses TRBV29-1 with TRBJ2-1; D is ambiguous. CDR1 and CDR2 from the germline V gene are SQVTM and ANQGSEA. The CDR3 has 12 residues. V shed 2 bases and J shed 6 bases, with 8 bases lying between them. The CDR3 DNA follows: TGCAGCGTTGAATTTCTCGGCAATGAGCAGTTCTTC. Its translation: CSVEFLGNEQFF.

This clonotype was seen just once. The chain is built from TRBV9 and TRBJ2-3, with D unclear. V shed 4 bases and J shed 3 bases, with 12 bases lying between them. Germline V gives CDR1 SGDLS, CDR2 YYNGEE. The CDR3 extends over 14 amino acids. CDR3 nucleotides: TGTGCCAGCAGCCGCGACGGGCAGACAGATACGCAGTATTTT. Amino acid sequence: CASSRDGQTDTQYF.

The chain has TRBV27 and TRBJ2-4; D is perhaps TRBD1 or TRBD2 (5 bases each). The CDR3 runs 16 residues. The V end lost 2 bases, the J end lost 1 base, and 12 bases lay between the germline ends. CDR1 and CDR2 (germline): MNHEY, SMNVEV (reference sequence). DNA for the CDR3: TGTGCCAGCAGTTTAGGACTGTCAGGGGCCAAAAACATTCAGTACTTC. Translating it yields CASSLGLSGAKNIQYF.

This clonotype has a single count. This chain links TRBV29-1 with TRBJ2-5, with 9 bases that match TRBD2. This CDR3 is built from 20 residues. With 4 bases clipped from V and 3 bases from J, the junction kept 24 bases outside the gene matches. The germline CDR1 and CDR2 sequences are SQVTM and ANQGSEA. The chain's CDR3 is CSVGLLVRPSGASGEETQYF. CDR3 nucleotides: TGCAGCGTTGGGCTTCTTGTCCGGCCCTCCGGGGCTAGCGGGGAAGAGACCCAGTACTTC.

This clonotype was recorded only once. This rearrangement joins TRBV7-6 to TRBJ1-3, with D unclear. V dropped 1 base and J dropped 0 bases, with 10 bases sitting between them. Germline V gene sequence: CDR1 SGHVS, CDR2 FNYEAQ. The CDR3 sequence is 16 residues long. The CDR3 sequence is CASSLGGSSSGNTIYF. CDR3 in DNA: TGTGCCAGCAGCTTAGGAGGGTCTAGCTCTGGAAACACCATATATTTT. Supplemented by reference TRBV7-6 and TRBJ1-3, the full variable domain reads GAGVSQSPRYKVTKRGQDVALRCDPISGHVSLYWYRQALGQGPEFLTYFNYEAQQDKSGLPNDRFSAERPEGSISTLTIQRTEQRDSAMYRCASSLGGSSSGNTIYFGEGSWLTVV.

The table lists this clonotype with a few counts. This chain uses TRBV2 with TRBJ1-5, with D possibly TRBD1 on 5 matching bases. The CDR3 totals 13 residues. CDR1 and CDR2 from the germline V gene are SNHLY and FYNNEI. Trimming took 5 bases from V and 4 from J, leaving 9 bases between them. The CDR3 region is CASSLTENQPQHF. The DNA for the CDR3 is TGTGCCAGCAGTTTGACAGAGAATCAGCCCCAGCATTTT.

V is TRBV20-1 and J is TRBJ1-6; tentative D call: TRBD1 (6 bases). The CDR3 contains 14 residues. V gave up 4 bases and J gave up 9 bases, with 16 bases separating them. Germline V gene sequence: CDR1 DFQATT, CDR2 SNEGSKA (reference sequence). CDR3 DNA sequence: TGCAGTGCTATAGGGGGGACTGGCCCTTCACCCCTCCACTTT. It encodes CSAIGGTGPSPLHF.

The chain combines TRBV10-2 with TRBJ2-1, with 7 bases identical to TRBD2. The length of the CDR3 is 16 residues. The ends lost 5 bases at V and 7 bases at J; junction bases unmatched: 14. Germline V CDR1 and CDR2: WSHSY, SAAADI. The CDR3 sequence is CASSRVAGSWDNEQFF. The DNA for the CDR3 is TGCGCCAGCAGTAGGGTAGCGGGCAGCTGGGATAATGAGCAGTTCTTC.

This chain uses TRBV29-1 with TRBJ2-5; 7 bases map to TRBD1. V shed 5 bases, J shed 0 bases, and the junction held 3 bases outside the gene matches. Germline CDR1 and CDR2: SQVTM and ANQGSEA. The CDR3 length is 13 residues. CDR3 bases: TGCAGCGTTCCTGGACAGGACCAAGAGACCCAGTACTTC. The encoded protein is CSVPGQDQETQYF.

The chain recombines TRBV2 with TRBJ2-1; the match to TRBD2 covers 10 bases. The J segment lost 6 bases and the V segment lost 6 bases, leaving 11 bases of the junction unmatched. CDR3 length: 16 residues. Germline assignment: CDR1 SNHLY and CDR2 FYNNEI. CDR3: CASRHQGTSVLNEQFF. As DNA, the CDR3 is TGTGCCAGCAGACATCAAGGGACTAGCGTCCTCAATGAGCAGTTCTTC. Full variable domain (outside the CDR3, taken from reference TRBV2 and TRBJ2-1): EPEVTQTPSHQVTQMGQEVILRCVPISNHLYFYWYRQILGQKVEFLVSFYNNEISEKSEIFDDQFSVERPDGSNFTLKIRSTKLEDSAMYFCASRHQGTSVLNEQFFGPGTRLTVL.

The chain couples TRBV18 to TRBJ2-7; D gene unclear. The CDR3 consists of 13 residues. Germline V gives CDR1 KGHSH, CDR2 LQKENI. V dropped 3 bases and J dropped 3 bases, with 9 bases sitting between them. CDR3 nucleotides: TGTGCCAGCTCACCTAAGGCAGACTACGAGCAGTACTTC. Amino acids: CASSPKADYEQYF.

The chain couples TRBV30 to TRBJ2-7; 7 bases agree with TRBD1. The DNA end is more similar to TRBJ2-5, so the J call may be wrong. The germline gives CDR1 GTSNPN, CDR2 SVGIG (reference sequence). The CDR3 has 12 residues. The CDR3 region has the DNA TGTGCCTGGACTACAGGGGTAGAGACCCAGTACTTC. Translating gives CAWTTGVETQYF.

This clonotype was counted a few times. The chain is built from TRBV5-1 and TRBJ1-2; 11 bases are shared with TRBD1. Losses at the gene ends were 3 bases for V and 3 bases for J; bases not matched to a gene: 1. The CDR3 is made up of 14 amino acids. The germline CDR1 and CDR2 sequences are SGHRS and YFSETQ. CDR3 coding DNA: TGCGCCAGCAGCTCGGGACAGGGGGACTATGGCTACACCTTC. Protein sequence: CASSSGQGDYGYTF.

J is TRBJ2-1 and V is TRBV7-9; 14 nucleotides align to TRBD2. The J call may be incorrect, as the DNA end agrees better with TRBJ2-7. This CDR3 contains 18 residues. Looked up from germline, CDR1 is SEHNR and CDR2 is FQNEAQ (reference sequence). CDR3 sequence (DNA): TGTGCCAGCAGCCTGGGACTAGCGGGAGCGAGAACCTACAATGAGCAGTACTTC. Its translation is CASSLGLAGARTYNEQYF.

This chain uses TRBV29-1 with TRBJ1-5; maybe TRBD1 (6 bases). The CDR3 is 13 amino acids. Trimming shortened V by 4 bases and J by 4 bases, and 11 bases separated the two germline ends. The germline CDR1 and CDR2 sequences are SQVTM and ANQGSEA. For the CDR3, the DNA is TGCAGCGTTGGGGCGGGGGCTAATCAGCCCCAGCATTTT. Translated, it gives CSVGAGANQPQHF.